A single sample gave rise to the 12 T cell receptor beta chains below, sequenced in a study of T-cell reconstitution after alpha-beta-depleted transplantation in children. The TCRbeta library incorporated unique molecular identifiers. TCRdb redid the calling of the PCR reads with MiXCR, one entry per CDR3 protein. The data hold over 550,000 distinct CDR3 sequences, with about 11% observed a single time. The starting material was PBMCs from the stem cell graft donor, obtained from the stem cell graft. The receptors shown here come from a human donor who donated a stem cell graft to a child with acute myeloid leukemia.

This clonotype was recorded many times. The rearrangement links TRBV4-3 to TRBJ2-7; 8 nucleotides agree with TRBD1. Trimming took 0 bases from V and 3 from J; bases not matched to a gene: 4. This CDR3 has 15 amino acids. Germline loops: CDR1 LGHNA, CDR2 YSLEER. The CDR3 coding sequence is TGCGCCAGCAGCCAAGAAGGACAGGGATACTACGAGCAGTACTTC. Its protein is CASSQEGQGYYEQYF.

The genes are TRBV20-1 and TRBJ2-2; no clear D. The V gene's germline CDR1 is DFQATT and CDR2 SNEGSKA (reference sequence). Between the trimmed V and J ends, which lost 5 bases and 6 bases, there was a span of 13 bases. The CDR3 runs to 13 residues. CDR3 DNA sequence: TGCAGTGCTCCCCGGATCCAGTCCGGGGAGCTGTTTTTT. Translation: CSAPRIQSGELFF.

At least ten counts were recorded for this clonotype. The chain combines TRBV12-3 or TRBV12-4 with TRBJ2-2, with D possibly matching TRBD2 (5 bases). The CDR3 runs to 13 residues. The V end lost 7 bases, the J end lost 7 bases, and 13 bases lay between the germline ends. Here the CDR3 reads CASTEGSYGELFF. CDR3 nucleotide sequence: TGTGCCAGCACCGAGGGAAGTTACGGGGAGCTGTTTTTT.

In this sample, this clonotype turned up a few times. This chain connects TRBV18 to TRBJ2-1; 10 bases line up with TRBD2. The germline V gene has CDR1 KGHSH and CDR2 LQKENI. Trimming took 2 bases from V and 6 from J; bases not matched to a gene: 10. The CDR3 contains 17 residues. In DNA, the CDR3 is TGTGCCAGCTCACCATTCAGGCCGGCTAGCGGGAGCAATGAGCAGTTCTTC. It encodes CASSPFRPASGSNEQFF.

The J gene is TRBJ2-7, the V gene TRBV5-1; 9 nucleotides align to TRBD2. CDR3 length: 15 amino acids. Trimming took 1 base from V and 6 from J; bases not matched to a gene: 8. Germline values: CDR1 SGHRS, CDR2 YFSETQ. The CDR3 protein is CASSLYSTSGREQYF. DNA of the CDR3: TGCGCCAGCAGCTTGTATAGTACTAGCGGGCGCGAGCAGTACTTC.

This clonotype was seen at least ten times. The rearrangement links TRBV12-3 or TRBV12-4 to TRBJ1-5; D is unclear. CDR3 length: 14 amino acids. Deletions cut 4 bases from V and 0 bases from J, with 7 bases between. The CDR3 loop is CASSSMYSNQPQHF. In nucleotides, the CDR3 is TGTGCCAGCAGTTCAATGTATAGCAATCAGCCCCAGCATTTT.

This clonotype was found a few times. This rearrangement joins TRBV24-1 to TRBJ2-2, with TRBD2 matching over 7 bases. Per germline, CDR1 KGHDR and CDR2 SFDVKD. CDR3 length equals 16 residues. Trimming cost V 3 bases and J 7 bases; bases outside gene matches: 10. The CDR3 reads CATSDLRTGGVGELFF. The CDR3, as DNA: TGTGCCACCAGTGATCTACGGACGGGAGGAGTCGGGGAGCTGTTTTTT.

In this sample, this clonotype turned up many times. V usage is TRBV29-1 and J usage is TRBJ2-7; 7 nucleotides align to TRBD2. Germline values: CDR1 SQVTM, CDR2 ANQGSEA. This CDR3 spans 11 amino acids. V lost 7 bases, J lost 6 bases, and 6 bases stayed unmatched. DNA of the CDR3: TGCAGCGGTACTAGCGTCAGCGAGCAGTACTTC. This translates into CSGTSVSEQYF.

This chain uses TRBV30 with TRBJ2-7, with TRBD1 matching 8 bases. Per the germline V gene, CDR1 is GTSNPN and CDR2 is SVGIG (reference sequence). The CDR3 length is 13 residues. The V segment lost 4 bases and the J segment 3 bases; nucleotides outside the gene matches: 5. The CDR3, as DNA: TGTGCCTGGAAGACAGGGGCTATCTACGAGCAGTACTTC. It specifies CAWKTGAIYEQYF.

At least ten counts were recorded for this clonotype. The CDR3 sequence: CSARGLAGVEGETQYF. The CDR3 DNA reads TGCAGTGCTAGGGGTCTAGCGGGAGTCGAGGGAGAGACCCAGTACTTC. The V gene is TRBV20-1, the J gene TRBJ2-5; 10 bases are a match to TRBD2. This CDR3 spans 16 amino acids. Germline V gene data show CDR1 as DFQATT and CDR2 as SNEGSKA (reference sequence). Germline trimming cut 3 bases from V and 4 bases from J; bases unmatched to any gene: 11.

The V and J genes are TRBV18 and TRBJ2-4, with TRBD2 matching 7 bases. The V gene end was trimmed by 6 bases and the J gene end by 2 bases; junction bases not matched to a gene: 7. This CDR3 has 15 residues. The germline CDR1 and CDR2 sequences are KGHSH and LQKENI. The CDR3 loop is CASSAGVEPKNIQYF. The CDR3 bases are TGTGCCAGCTCTGCGGGGGTAGAGCCCAAAAACATTCAGTACTTC.

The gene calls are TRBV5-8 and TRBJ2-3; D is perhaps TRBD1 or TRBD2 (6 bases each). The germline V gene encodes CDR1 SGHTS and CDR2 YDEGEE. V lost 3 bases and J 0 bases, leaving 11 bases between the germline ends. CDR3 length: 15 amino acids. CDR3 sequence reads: CASSWRGLSTDTQYF. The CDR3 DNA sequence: TGTGCCAGCAGCTGGAGGGGGTTAAGCACAGATACGCAGTATTTT.